This record covers a single T cell receptor beta chain. Its antigen remains undetermined. It has no much larger one-base neighbor in the sample; base qualities were not kept. V is cut by 1 base and J by 2 bases, and the space between the germline ends is 5 bases. The germline V gene (reference sequence) specifies SEHNR as CDR1 and FQNEAQ as CDR2. The cysteine opens and the phenylalanine closes a CDR3 of 13 amino acids. The sequence is cut down to CDR3 DNA, 39 bases in frame from base 1. The cohort consisted of some 670 healthy bone marrow donors. All cohort members were sampled while nominally healthy, although unrecorded immune exposures were likely present. The donor was CMV seronegative and belonged to the group of 350 to 400 seronegative cohort members. A peripheral blood sample was collected from each donor, and TCR beta sequencing was performed on peripheral blood mononuclear cells. Genomic DNA was extracted from the blood cell samples with the Qiagen DNeasy Blood Extraction Kit.

This sample is drawn from a study of cytomegalovirus exposure and HLA in healthy donors (dated by TCRdb to the late 2010s). Regarding the research as a whole: In an earlier analysis of 550 to 750 of the donors, roughly 300 Gb of sequence data and 117 million unique TCR beta sequences from roughly 180 million T cells were reported. Of the approximately 400 genotyped donors, approximately 80% were placed in the genetic ancestry cluster associated with self-reported Caucasian donors. The number of donors typed differed by locus, with 629-630 for A, B, C, DRB1 and DQB1, around 560 for DQA1, approximately 570 for DPA1, and some 440 for DPB1. Donor age, sex, ethnicity and CMV serostatus were compiled alongside the repertoire data. Every discovery cohort repertoire had been produced on one sequencing platform. To predict cytomegalovirus infection status, the study combined high-throughput TCR immunosequencing, statistical association of individual TCRs with disease status, and machine learning. Both class I and class II loci were covered by HLA typing, at four-digit resolution. In an earlier analysis of 587 of the donors, high-throughput TCR beta sequencing was used to judge whether each TCR beta V gene segment behaved as functional or pseudogenic. Roughly five DR-DQ haplotypes were handled as single units for association and clustering because linkage in the cohort was strong. Across around 400 genotyped donors of the cohort, an average of about 240,000 unique TCR beta nucleotide sequences per donor were sequenced, and 15% to 20% of those sequences were non-productive. Along with the approximately 650-subject first cohort, a separate validation cohort of over a hundred different subjects was used. About 320 gigabases of sequencing data and some 85 million unique TCR sequences were included in an early release covering 500 to 750 HLA-typed donors. To study patterns of TCR occurrence, a later analysis re-analyzed previously published TCR beta repertoires from 550 to 800 donors and added high-resolution HLA genotyping. The later analysis used no new phenotypic data to find candidate immune exposures, relying instead on TCR beta sequences and their occurrence across donors. Using immunosequencing, the study profiled T cell repertoires from about 610 subjects and related those repertoires to cytomegalovirus serostatus. A later genetic analysis took genome-wide SNP genotypes for 398 of the 666 donors and used that subset as a discovery cohort. The study aimed to test whether signatures of past pathogen exposure could be identified by cataloging public T cell receptors. What the work shows at the level of the full study, not this receptor alone: In vitro tests confirmed that a few of the cytomegalovirus-associated TCR beta chains recognize cytomegalovirus antigens. The classifier was reported to diagnose cytomegalovirus status with high specificity and sensitivity in both the original and validation cohorts. A later analysis reported that several top co-occurrence clusters appeared linked to parvovirus B19, influenza, CMV and Epstein-Barr virus. Broadly in line with IMGT annotations, most TCR beta V segments showed up in productive rearrangements about 90% or about 30% of the time in an earlier analysis of some 590 of the donors. A further reported finding was that TCR beta sequences accurately predicted the HLA-A and HLA-B alleles for most subjects in the first cohort. When HLA alleles, especially DR and DQ, strongly co-occurred, TCR associations were difficult to assign to individual alleles. This cohort had only TCR beta chains sequenced, and the lack of alpha or paired-chain data limited which features could be detected. Sequencing depth was assumed to be roughly uniform across donors in the presence/absence analyses, though that assumption may not hold. Because HLA typing was missing for some donors at each locus, association tests included only the typed subset. CMV serostatus was the only immune exposure information available for the cohort. A later analysis associated 16,951 TCR beta sequences with specific HLA alleles at a false discovery rate of 0.05. Because counts were too low, some 17 rarely observed V segments, including chromosome 9 orphons, were left out of the earlier analysis of over 550 of the donors. A later genetic analysis reported fewer N-insertions in productive TCRs among donors in an Asian-associated ancestry cluster than the approximately 670-donor mean. V-gene and J-gene trimming of TCR beta chains was associated with a missense DCLRE1C variant in a later genetic analysis, and the association was replicated in an independent cohort. In a later analysis, HLA-associated TCR beta chains showed more clonal expansion and lower generation probabilities than non-associated chains that were equally common. Some IMGT-functional V segments, including TRBV6-2 and TRBV6-3, could not be distinguished by the 87-base-pair reads and were therefore excluded. The study gave a list of around 170 TCR beta chains associated with cytomegalovirus. In a later analysis, TCR association rates were found to vary across HLA loci, with the most associated TCRs seen for DRB1 alleles and the fewest for HLA-C alleles. Most TCR sequences were seen in very few donors, while some public TCRs were found in many individuals. In a later analysis, most CMV-associated TCR beta chains were found to appear HLA-restricted, with HLA associations seemingly driven largely by CMV exposure. The sequencing pipeline was judged likely to have produced a cluster of highly shared sequence variants as a technical artifact. The authors suggested that the approach could potentially be generalized to other disease states and immunological phenotypes. Linkage disequilibrium might explain the correlated functional status among segregating V segments, but an unknown experimental factor could not be excluded.

Preparation of the library involved the immunoSEQ multiplex PCR assay. For the multiplex PCR, a mixture combining 60 forward primers for TCR Vbeta segments and 13 reverse primers for TCR Jbeta segments was used. The CDR3 region of rearranged TCR beta genes was amplified from genomic DNA with a multiplex PCR assay. On the Illumina HiSeq System, the amplified TCR beta libraries were sequenced as 87-base-pair reads. Per the original workflow: A later analysis tallied 75 million to 95 million unique TCR beta chains across the 640 or so repertoires, and roughly 11 million of those chains were shared by two or more donors. A nearest-neighbor algorithm error-corrected the raw reads and collapsed the reads into unique sequences, merging closely related sequences to remove PCR and sequencing errors. To assign V, D and J gene segments, CDR3 sequences were aligned to IMGT reference sequences. For a sequence to be retained, a match of at least six nucleotides to both a V gene segment and a J gene segment was required. A rearrangement was called productive if the CDR3 had no stop codons and remained in frame with V and J, and every other rearrangement was called non-productive. CDR3 was defined according to IMGT convention as the region running from the second conserved V-encoded cysteine to the conserved J-encoded phenylalanine. Sequences without an unambiguous match to a single V gene segment were excluded from the earlier analysis of 587 of the donors. An earlier analysis of just under 600 of the donors called V segments functional above 56.7% productive rearrangements and segregating when the between-donor standard deviation exceeded 5%. To diagnose cytomegalovirus status from the catalog of TCR beta chain sequences, a statistical classification framework was built. A later analysis assigned V and J genes by comparing TCR nucleotide sequences with IMGT/GENE-DB human TR gene sequences. Using the TCRdist pipeline, a later analysis assigned CDR3 sequences along with most-parsimonious VDJ recombination scenarios. A later analysis defined each TCR beta chain by its CDR3 amino acid sequence plus V-gene family, and excluded reads lacking a unique V-gene family. A later analysis removed 592 highly shared, low-generation-probability nucleotide sequences to deal with suspected cross-contamination and a sequencing artifact. In a later analysis, a clonal expansion index for each public chain was calculated from normalized within-repertoire ranks of inferred template counts. In a later analysis, generation probabilities were computed using a VDJ recombination model fitted to out-of-frame rearrangements, and the results were checked against IGoR. In a later analysis, TCR-TCR, TCR-HLA and TCR-CMV co-occurrence was scored with hypergeometric tests, and a repertoire-size bias correction was applied to TCR pairs. To estimate false discovery rates, a later analysis permuted the HLA or CMV assignments 20 times. In a later analysis, co-occurring TCRs were grouped using DBSCAN, and TCRdist sequence similarity was added for clustering within HLA-allele-positive subsets. For co-occurrence clustering, repertoires with fewer than 30,000 or more than 120,000 public chains were excluded, along with a handful of repertoires with anomalous nucleotide sharing. TCRdb took this table from immuneACCESS and kept in-frame rearrangements with V and J called. Such tables lack part of the clones; where checked against another copy, unresolved V genes explain under half of the gap, and the rest is unexplained. V and J calls and clone size are as listed in that table; D and trimming were resolved from the DNA. This sample is represented by about 150,000 clones; about 80% of them were singletons. The top ten hold 4.5% to 5.5% of the sample.

The V and J segments used are TRBV7-9 and TRBJ2-5; the D gene is unclear. The origin of this receptor is a man between 18 and 35 years old in good health and CMV-seronegative. Sequencing input: PBMCs. The nucleotide sequence is TGTGCCAGCAGCTTAGAACAACAAGAGACCCAGTACTTC. This gives the protein CASSLEQQETQYF.